This T cell receptor beta chain comes out of a study of OX40 agonist ivuxolimab in advanced cancers. Overall study: The eligibility criteria allowed prior anti-PD-1, anti-PD-L1 or anti-CTLA-4 therapy, and approximately 40% had some.

Study outcomes and limitations: Fewer expanded clones were found on average in CD4+ than in CD8+ T cells.

Libraries were prepared by immunoSEQ multiplex PCR; TCRdb keeps only in-frame clonotypes and omits some of them. The top ten clones hold roughly 0.31% of a sample with over 85,000 clones, around 90% of them seen once. Notes on this clone: The antigen remains undetermined.

The trim removed 4 bases at V and 3 bases at J, leaving 8 bases unmatched. Germline-derived CDR1 and CDR2 are SGHTA and FQGNSA. This CDR3 has 15 residues. The origin of this receptor is an adult with an advanced solid tumor such as melanoma, head and neck, liver or kidney cancer. V usage is TRBV7-2 and J usage is TRBJ2-7; the match to TRBD1 covers 8 bases. Sequenced material: CD4+ or CD8+ T cells sorted from blood, taken in a trial of the OX40 agonist ivuxolimab. In DNA form, the CDR3 reads TGTGCCAGCAGCTCCCAGGGGGCCCGAAACTACGAGCAGTACTTC. This encodes CASSSQGARNYEQYF.